Each of the 11 T cell receptor beta chains below was sequenced from the same sample in a study of memory B cells and T cells in multiple sclerosis. CFSE-dim autoproliferating and CFSE-high non-proliferating T cells from unstimulated culture were sequenced separately. Pooled replicate wells came from approximately 50 million CFSE-labeled PBMCs cultured less than 9 days without stimulus. Their specific antigens are unknown. Measured with immunoSEQ multiplex PCR; TCRdb has only the in-frame clones, and not every one. The sample yields approximately 32,000 clones, more than 70% seen once. Sequencing used PBMCs from blood kept in culture. These receptors originate from a human donor with multiple sclerosis.

This rearrangement joins TRBV5-1 to TRBJ2-1, with TRBD2 identical over 10 bases. The CDR3 loop spans 14 amino acids. Germline lookup yields CDR1 SGHRS and CDR2 YFSETQ. The ends lost 2 bases at V and 9 bases at J; junction bases unmatched: 5. The CDR3 DNA is TGCGCCAGCAGCTTCGCGGCTAGCGGGAGTGAGCAGTTCTTC. Translation gives CASSFAASGSEQFF.

This chain joins TRBV2 and TRBJ1-1; D is ambiguous. In germline, CDR1 is SNHLY, CDR2 FYNNEI. With 4 bases removed from V and 0 bases from J, the gap between germline ends came to 3 bases. The CDR3 loop spans 12 amino acids. CDR3 protein: CASSGVNTEAFF. The CDR3 nucleotides read TGTGCCAGCAGTGGAGTGAACACTGAAGCTTTCTTT.

This rearrangement joins TRBV13 to TRBJ1-4; D gene uncertain. The CDR3 is made up of 14 amino acids. Germline CDR1 reads PRHDT; CDR2 reads FYEKMQ (reference sequence). Trimming shortened V by 5 bases and J by 7 bases, and 14 bases separated the two germline ends. CDR3 coding DNA: TGTGCCAGCAGCCCGGCACCAGGTAGTGAAAAACTGTTTTTT. It yields the protein CASSPAPGSEKLFF.

This clone came up a few times. The chain uses TRBV19 and TRBJ1-1; 7 nucleotides align to TRBD1. Germline CDR1 and CDR2: LNHDA and SQIVND (reference sequence). After removal of 3 bases from V and 9 bases from J, the junction contained 4 bases not matched to a gene. CDR3 length: 12 amino acids. CDR3: CASSIQGQQAFF. CDR3 sequence (DNA): TGTGCCAGTAGTATCCAGGGACAGCAAGCTTTCTTT.

The V call is TRBV5-1, the J call TRBJ2-7; D is uncertain. The germline CDR1 and CDR2 sequences are SGHRS and YFSETQ. The CDR3 covers 15 residues. V was pared by 0 bases and J by 4 bases, with 14 bases between. CDR3 residues: CASSLDAAERYEQYF. In DNA, the CDR3 is TGCGCCAGCAGCTTGGATGCGGCGGAGAGGTACGAGCAGTACTTC.

V and J are TRBV5-1 and TRBJ2-2, with D maybe TRBD1 (5 bases). CDR1 is SGHRS, CDR2 YFSETQ, per germline. V lost 0 bases, J lost 5 bases, and 8 bases lay in between. The length of the CDR3 is 14 residues. The CDR3 loop reads CASSLDQGTGELFF. DNA of the CDR3: TGCGCCAGCAGCTTGGATCAGGGAACCGGGGAGCTGTTTTTT.

The chain couples TRBV6-1 to TRBJ2-7, with D possibly being TRBD2 (6 bases). The CDR3 consists of 14 residues. The V end was cut by 6 bases, the J end by 5 bases, with 17 bases between. Germline V gene sequence: CDR1 MNHNS, CDR2 SASEGT. CDR3: CASRKTGTQDEQYF. The CDR3 DNA is TGTGCCAGCAGGAAAACCGGGACTCAGGACGAGCAGTACTTC.

The chain links TRBV28 to TRBJ2-7; 8 bases fit TRBD1. Trimming removed 5 bases from V and 3 bases from J; junction bases left unmatched: 9. CDR1 is MDHEN and CDR2 is SYDVKM in the germline V gene. The CDR3 spans 15 residues. The CDR3 DNA reads as TGTGCCAGCAGTCGTAACGACAGGGGCGGCTACGAGCAGTACTTC. Translating it yields CASSRNDRGGYEQYF.

The J gene is TRBJ1-1, the V gene TRBV27; TRBD1 matches 7 bases. CDR1 MNHEY and CDR2 SMNVEV come from the germline V gene (reference sequence). This CDR3 is built from 13 residues. The trim removed 5 bases at V and 7 bases at J, leaving 7 bases unmatched. The DNA of the CDR3 is TGTGCCAGCAGTCTGACAGGGCCTCTTGAAGCTTTCTTT. Its protein product is CASSLTGPLEAFF.

The chain links TRBV21-1 to TRBJ2-3; the table's D call of TRBD2 was not tested on the DNA. TRBV21-1 is a recognized pseudogene. This CDR3 region has 15 residues. The CDR3 DNA reads as TGTGCCAGCAGATCGGGGGAGGGCCCACAGAATACGCAGTATTTT. Its protein is CASRSGEGPQNTQYF.

Regarding this clone: Within the sample, other DNA sequences also encode this same CDR3. This chain connects TRBV5-1 to TRBJ2-5; D gene unclear. With 0 bases removed from V and 2 bases from J, the gap between germline ends came to 5 bases. The CDR3 is 13 amino acids. The germline CDR1 and CDR2 sequences are SGHRS and YFSETQ. CDR3 in DNA: TGCGCCAGCAGCTTGGTAGGACAAGAGACCCAGTACTTC. Translating gives CASSLVGQETQYF.